The T cell receptor (beta chain) described here comes from a study of blood T cell repertoires in COVID-19. The CDR3 length is 15 residues. With 2 bases clipped from V and 4 bases from J, the junction kept 5 bases outside the gene matches. CDR1 SNHLY and CDR2 FYNNEI come from the germline V gene. Original data processing: Estimates of nucleated cell counts were drawn from the amplification of reference gene primers. TCRdb's table, derived via immunoSEQ multiplex PCR, lists solely in-frame clones and lacks some. Clone size and V and J calls were adopted from that table, with D and trimming inferred from the DNA. The repertoire includes over 150,000 clones, roughly 80% of them detected once, and over 10% sits in the top ten.

The receptor comes from a woman aged 55-75 years with COVID-19, enrolled during active disease. This rearrangement joins TRBV2 to TRBJ1-5; 7 nucleotides line up with TRBD1. The sequencing sample was made of peripheral blood. CDR3 residues: CASSELGTANQPQHF. The CDR3 nucleotides are TGTGCCAGCAGTGAACTTGGGACAGCAAATCAGCCCCAGCATTTT. Using reference TRBV2 and TRBJ1-5 for the parts outside the CDR3, the full variable domain is EPEVTQTPSHQVTQMGQEVILRCVPISNHLYFYWYRQILGQKVEFLVSFYNNEISEKSEIFDDQFSVERPDGSNFTLKIRSTKLEDSAMYFCASSELGTANQPQHFGDGTRLSIL.